Below, 13 T cell receptor beta chains from the same sample are listed, as sequenced in a study of cytomegalovirus exposure and HLA in healthy donors. Amplification used 60 Vbeta primers and 13 Jbeta primers. Profiling relied on immunoSEQ multiplex PCR, and the TCRdb table lists in-frame clones only, not all of them. The repertoire holds 150,000 to 200,000 clones, with approximately 84% as singletons. The sample comprised PBMCs. These receptors all stem from a girl under three years old in good health and CMV-seronegative.

The rearrangement joins TRBV19 to TRBJ2-5; TRBD2 matches 8 bases. Germline V gives CDR1 LNHDA, CDR2 SQIVND (reference sequence). Germline trimming cut 3 bases from V and 5 bases from J; bases unmatched to any gene: 14. CDR3 size: 17 residues. For the CDR3, the DNA is TGTGCCAGTAGTATGGGACTAGTGGGAGGGCCGAGGGAGACCCAGTACTTC. This encodes CASSMGLVGGPRETQYF. The full variable domain, its missing parts supplied by reference TRBV19 and TRBJ2-5, is DGGITQSPKYLFRKEGQNVTLSCEQNLNHDAMYWYRQDPGQGLRLIYYSQIVNDFQKGDIAEGYSVSREKKESFPLTVTSAQKNPTAFYLCASSMGLVGGPRETQYFGPGTRLLVL.

The chain is built from TRBV6-5 and TRBJ2-1; unclear D gene. Germline CDR1 MNHEY, CDR2 SVGAGI. V was shortened by 9 bases and J by 4 bases, with 10 bases between the two germline ends. CDR3 length: 12 amino acids. The CDR3 reads CASSTGYNEQFF. As DNA, the CDR3 is TGTGCCAGTTCGACCGGGTACAATGAGCAGTTCTTC.

J is TRBJ2-1 and V is TRBV18; TRBD2 matches 9 bases. V was pared by 6 bases and J by 9 bases, with 6 bases of the junction left unmatched. The germline V gene has CDR1 KGHSH and CDR2 LQKENI. The CDR3 extends over 13 amino acids. This chain's CDR3 is CASSPASGVEQFF. CDR3 DNA sequence: TGTGCCAGCTCCCCGGCTAGCGGGGTTGAGCAGTTCTTC.

V gene TRBV4-2 combines with J gene TRBJ1-3; 7 bases match TRBD1. J lost 0 bases, V lost 3 bases, and 2 bases had no gene match. CDR3 length: 15 residues. Germline values: CDR1 LGHNA, CDR2 YNFKEQ. This CDR3 is CASSHDRDSGNTIYF. The CDR3 DNA sequence: TGTGCCAGCAGCCATGACAGGGACTCTGGAAACACCATATATTTT.

The V gene is TRBV14, the J gene TRBJ2-3; 10 bases agree with TRBD2. The CDR3 consists of 21 residues. Unmatched junction bases numbered 23, after V lost 7 bases and J lost 1 base. Per germline, CDR1 SGHDN and CDR2 FVKESK. The CDR3 loop is CASNSCTGPLASGSGTDTQYF. Here the CDR3 DNA reads TGTGCCAGCAACTCTTGTACAGGCCCCCTCGCTAGCGGGAGTGGCACAGATACGCAGTATTTT.

The chain links TRBV4-1 to TRBJ1-5; D possibly corresponds to TRBD1 (6 bases). CDR3 length: 16 amino acids. Germline CDR1 and CDR2: MGHRA and YSYEKL. The ends were cut back, 1 base at V and 0 bases at J, with 10 bases in the middle. For the CDR3, the DNA is TGCGCCAGCAGCCAAGCGGACAGTTATAGCAATCAGCCCCAGCATTTT. Translation: CASSQADSYSNQPQHF.

There are a few counts of this clone. This chain connects TRBV25-1 to TRBJ2-5; D possibly corresponds to TRBD2 (6 bases). The length of the CDR3 is 14 residues. Trimming took off 2 bases at V and 4 bases at J, with 11 bases between the two ends. The germline CDR1 and CDR2 sequences are MGHDK and SYGVNS. The CDR3 nucleotides are TGTGCCAGCAGTGAAGGCTGGGGAGGAGAGACCCAGTACTTC. Protein product: CASSEGWGGETQYF. The full variable domain, rest sourced from reference TRBV25-1 and TRBJ2-5, is EADIYQTPRYLVIGTGKKITLECSQTMGHDKMYWYQQDPGMELHLIHYSYGVNSTEKGDLSSESTVSRIRTEHFPLTLESARPSHTSQYLCASSEGWGGETQYFGPGTRLLVL.

The J gene is TRBJ1-1, the V gene TRBV19; 9 bases line up with TRBD1. The V and J ends lost 7 bases and 5 bases, in that order; junction bases with no gene match: 14. The CDR3 runs to 16 residues. Germline CDR1 is LNHDA and CDR2 is SQIVND (reference sequence). CDR3 loop: CASIGVPGQGVTEAFF. The CDR3 bases are TGTGCCAGTATCGGGGTACCGGGACAGGGCGTTACTGAAGCTTTCTTT.

The V gene is TRBV9, the J gene TRBJ2-3; D perhaps matches TRBD2 (6 bases). The ends were cut back, 0 bases at V and 2 bases at J, with 16 bases in the middle. CDR3 length equals 17 residues. Germline V lookup: CDR1 SGDLS, CDR2 YYNGEE. The CDR3 coding sequence is TGTGCCAGCAGCGTAGCGGCACTAGCCCCCCCCACAGATACGCAGTATTTT. Protein: CASSVAALAPPTDTQYF.

The rearrangement links TRBV5-1 to TRBJ2-3; D unclear. Germline V lookup: CDR1 SGHRS, CDR2 YFSETQ. CDR3 length: 14 residues. The V and J ends lost 5 bases and 1 base respectively, with 11 bases between them. CDR3 protein: CASSYLEGTDTQYF. As DNA, the CDR3 is TGCGCCAGCAGTTATTTAGAGGGCACAGATACGCAGTATTTT.

J is TRBJ2-3 and V is TRBV4-2, with 9 nucleotides matching TRBD2. The germline V gene encodes CDR1 LGHNA and CDR2 YNFKEQ. Trimming cost V 4 bases and J 2 bases; bases outside gene matches: 13. The CDR3 sequence is 18 residues long. CDR3 in amino acids: CASSPKMMSGRTTDTQYF. CDR3 DNA: TGTGCCAGCAGCCCGAAGATGATGAGCGGGAGGACCACAGATACGCAGTATTTT.

This chain connects TRBV11-2 to TRBJ2-3; 9 bases are a match to TRBD2. In germline, CDR1 is SGHAT, CDR2 FQNNGV. The length of the CDR3 is 17 residues. The ends lost 1 base at V and 2 bases at J; junction bases unmatched: 7. CDR3 nucleotide sequence: TGTGCCAGCAGCTTAGGCACGCTAGCGGGGCCCACAGATACGCAGTATTTT. Protein: CASSLGTLAGPTDTQYF.

This clone has only a few counts. The rearrangement uses TRBV10-2 and TRBJ2-7, with TRBD2 identical over 8 bases. The CDR3 is made up of 21 amino acids. V shed 8 bases and J 2 bases; nucleotides not matched to a gene: 29. CDR1 is WSHSY, CDR2 SAAADI, per germline. The CDR3, as DNA: TGCGCCAGCTCGGGTCTACCTATGGTGGTTTCGGCGGGAGGAAGAACCTACGAGCAGTACTTC. Protein: CASSGLPMVVSAGGRTYEQYF.